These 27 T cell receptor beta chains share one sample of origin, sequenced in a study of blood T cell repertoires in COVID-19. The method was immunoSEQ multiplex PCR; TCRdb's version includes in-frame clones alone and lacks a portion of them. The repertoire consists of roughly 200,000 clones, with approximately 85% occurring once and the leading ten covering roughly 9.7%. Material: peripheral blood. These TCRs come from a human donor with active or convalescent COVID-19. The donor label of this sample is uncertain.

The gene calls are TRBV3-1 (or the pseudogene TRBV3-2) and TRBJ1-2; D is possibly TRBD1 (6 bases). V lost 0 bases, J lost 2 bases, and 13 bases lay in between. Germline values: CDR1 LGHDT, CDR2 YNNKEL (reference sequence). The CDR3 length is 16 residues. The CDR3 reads CASSQEGGTRNYGYTF. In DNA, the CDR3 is TGTGCCAGCAGCCAAGAAGGTGGGACACGGAACTATGGCTACACCTTC.

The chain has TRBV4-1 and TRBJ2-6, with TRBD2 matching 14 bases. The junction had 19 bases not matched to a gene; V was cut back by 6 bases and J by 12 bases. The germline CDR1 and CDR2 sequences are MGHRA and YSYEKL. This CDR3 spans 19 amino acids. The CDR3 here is CASRPPGAPGLAGAVVLTF. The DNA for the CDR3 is TGCGCCAGCAGGCCCCCGGGGGCCCCGGGACTAGCGGGGGCGGTCGTCCTGACTTTC.

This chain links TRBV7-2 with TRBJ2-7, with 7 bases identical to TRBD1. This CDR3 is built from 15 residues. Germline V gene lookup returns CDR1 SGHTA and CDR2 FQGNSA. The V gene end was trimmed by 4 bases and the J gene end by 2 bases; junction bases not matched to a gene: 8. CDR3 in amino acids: CASSSTDRPPYEQYF. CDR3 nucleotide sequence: TGTGCCAGCAGCTCCACGGACAGGCCCCCCTACGAGCAGTACTTC.

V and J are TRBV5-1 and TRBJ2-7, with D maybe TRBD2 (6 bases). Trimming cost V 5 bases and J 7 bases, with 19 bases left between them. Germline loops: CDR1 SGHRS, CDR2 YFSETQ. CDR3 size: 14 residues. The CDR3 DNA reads TGCGCCAGCAGACTAGCTCTGGGATCGGGGGAGCAGTACTTC. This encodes CASRLALGSGEQYF.

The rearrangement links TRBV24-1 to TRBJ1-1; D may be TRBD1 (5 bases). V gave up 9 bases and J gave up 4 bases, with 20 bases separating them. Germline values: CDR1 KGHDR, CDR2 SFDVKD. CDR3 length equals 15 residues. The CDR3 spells CATPARDPGGTEAFF. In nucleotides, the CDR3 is TGTGCCACCCCTGCCCGGGACCCGGGAGGCACTGAAGCTTTCTTT.

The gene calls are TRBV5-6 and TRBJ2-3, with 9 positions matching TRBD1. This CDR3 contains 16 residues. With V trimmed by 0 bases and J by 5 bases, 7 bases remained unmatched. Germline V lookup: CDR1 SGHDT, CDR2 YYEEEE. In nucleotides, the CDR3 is TGTGCCAGCAGCTTGGCCGGGACAGGGTGGGTAGATACGCAGTATTTT. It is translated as CASSLAGTGWVDTQYF.

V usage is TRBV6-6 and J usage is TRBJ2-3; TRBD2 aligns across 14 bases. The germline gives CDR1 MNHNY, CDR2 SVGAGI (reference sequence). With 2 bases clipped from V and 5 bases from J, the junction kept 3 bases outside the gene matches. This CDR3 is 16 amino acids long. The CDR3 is CASSYVGTSGRDTQYF. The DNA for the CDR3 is TGTGCCAGCAGTTACGTAGGGACTAGCGGGAGAGATACGCAGTATTTT.

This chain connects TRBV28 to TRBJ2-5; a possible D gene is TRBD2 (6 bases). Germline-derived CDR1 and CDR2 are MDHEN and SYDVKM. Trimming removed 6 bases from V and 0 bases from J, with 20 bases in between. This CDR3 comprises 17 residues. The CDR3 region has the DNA TGTGCCAGCAGACAAACCGGGACGGGGGTTAACCAAGAGACCCAGTACTTC. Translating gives CASRQTGTGVNQETQYF.

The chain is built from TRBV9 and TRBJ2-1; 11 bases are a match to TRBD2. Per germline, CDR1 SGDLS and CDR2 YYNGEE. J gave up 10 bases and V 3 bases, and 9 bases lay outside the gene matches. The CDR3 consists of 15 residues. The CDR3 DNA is TGTGCCAGCAGCGCACTAGCGGGAGTCAAGGGAGAGCAGTTCTTC. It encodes CASSALAGVKGEQFF.

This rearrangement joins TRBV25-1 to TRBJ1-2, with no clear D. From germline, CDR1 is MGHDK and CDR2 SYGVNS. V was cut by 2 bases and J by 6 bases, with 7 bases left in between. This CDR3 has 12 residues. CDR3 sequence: CASSERLDGYTF. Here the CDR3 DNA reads TGTGCCAGCAGTGAAAGACTCGATGGCTACACCTTC.

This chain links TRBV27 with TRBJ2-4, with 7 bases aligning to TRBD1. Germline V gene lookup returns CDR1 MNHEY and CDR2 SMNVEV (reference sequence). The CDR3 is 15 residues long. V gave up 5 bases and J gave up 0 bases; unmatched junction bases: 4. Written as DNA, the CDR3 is TGTGCCAGCAGTCGACAGGGTGAAGCCAAAAACATTCAGTACTTC. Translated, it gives CASSRQGEAKNIQYF.

The CDR3 loop is CASSPHEGSYNEQFF. CDR3 coding DNA: TGCGCCAGCAGCCCCCATGAGGGCTCCTACAATGAGCAGTTCTTC. V and J are TRBV4-1 and TRBJ2-1, with D maybe TRBD2 (5 bases). Germline V gene lookup returns CDR1 MGHRA and CDR2 YSYEKL. Trimming removed 4 bases from V and 0 bases from J, with 10 bases in between. The CDR3 has 15 amino acids.

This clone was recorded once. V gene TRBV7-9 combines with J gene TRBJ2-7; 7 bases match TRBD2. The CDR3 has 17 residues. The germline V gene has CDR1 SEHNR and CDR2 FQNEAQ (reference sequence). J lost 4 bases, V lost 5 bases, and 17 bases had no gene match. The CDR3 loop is CASSLLGPSGGSYEQYF. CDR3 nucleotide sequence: TGTGCCAGCAGCCTCCTGGGGCCTAGCGGAGGAAGTTACGAGCAGTACTTC.

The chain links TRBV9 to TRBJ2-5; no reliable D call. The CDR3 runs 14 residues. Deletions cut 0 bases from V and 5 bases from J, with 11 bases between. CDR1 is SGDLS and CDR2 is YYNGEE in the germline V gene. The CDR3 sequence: CASSVDSFPETQYF. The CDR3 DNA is TGTGCCAGCAGCGTAGATAGTTTCCCGGAGACCCAGTACTTC.

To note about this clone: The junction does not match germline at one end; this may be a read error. The CDR3 nucleotides are TGTGCTAGCAGCTTACTAGAACTGTCGAATCAGCCCCAGCATTTT. The encoded protein is CASSLLELSNQPQHF. V gene TRBV7-7 combines with J gene TRBJ1-5, with D unresolved. There are 15 residues in the CDR3. Germline CDR1 reads SSHAT; CDR2 reads FNYEAQ (reference sequence). Looking up the rest from reference TRBV7-7 and TRBJ1-5 gives the full variable domain: GAGVSQSPRYKVTKRGQDVTLRCDPISSHATLYWYQQALGQGPEFLTYFNYEAQPDKSGLPSDRFSAERPEGSISTLTIQRTEQRDSAMYRCASSLLELSNQPQHFGDGTRLSIL.

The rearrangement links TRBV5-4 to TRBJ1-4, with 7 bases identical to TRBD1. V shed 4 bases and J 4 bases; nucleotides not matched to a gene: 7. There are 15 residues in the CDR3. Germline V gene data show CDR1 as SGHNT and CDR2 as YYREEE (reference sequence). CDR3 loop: CASSPGGQVNEKLFF. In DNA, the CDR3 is TGTGCCAGCAGCCCCGGCGGACAGGTTAATGAAAAACTGTTTTTT.

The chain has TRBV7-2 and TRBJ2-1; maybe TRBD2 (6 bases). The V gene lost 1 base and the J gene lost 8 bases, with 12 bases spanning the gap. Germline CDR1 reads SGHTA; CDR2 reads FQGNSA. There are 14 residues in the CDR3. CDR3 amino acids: CASSLGAGNDEQFF. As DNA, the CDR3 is TGTGCCAGCAGCTTAGGTGCGGGGAATGATGAGCAGTTCTTC.

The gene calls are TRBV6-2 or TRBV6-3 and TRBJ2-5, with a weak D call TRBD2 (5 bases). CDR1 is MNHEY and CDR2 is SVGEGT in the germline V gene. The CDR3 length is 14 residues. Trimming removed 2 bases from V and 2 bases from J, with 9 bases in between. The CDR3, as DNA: TGTGCCAGCAGTTACGGGCTAGCACAAGAGACCCAGTACTTC. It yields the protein CASSYGLAQETQYF.

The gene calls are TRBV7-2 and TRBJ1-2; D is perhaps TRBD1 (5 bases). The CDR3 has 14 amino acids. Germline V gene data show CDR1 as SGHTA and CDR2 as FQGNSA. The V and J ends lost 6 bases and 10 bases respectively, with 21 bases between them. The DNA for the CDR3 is TGTGCCAGCAGGGGAGGGACCGAAACTATGGACTACACCTTC. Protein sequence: CASRGGTETMDYTF.

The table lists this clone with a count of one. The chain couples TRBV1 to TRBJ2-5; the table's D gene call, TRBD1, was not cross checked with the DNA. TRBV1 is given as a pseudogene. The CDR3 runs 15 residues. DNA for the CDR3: TGCACCAGCAGCCACTGGGCAGGCGAACGAGAGACCCAGTACTTC. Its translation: CTSSHWAGERETQYF.

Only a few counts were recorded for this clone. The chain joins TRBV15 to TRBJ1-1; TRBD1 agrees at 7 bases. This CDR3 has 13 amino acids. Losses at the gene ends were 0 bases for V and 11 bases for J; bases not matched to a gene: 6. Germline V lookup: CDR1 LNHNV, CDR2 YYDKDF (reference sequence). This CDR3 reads CATSRDPGQVAFF. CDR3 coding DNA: TGTGCCACCAGCAGAGATCCCGGACAGGTTGCTTTCTTT.

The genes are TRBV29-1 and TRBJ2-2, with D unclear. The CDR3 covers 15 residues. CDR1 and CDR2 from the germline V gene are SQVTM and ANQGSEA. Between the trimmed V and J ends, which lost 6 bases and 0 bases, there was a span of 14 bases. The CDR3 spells CSVKAAPANTGELFF. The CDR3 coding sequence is TGCAGCGTGAAGGCGGCGCCCGCGAACACCGGGGAGCTGTTTTTT.

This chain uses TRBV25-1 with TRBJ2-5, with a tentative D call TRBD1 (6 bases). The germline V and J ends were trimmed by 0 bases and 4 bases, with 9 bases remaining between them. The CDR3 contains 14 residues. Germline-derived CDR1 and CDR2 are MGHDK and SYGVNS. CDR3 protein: CASSEYAGVETQYF. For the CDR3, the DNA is TGTGCCAGCAGTGAATATGCAGGGGTAGAGACCCAGTACTTC.

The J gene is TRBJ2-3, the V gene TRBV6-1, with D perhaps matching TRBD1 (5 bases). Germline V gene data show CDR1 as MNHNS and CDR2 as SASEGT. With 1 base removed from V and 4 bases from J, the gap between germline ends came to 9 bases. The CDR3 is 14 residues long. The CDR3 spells CASSEVQGADTQYF. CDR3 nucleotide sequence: TGTGCCAGCAGTGAAGTTCAGGGTGCAGATACGCAGTATTTT.

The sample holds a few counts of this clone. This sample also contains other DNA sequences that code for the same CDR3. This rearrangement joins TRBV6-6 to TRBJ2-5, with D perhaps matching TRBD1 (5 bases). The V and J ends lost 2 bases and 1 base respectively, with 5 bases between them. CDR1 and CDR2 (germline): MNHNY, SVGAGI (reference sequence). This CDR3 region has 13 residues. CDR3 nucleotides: TGTGCCAGCAGTTACGGGGCCCAAGAGACCCAGTACTTC. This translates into CASSYGAQETQYF.

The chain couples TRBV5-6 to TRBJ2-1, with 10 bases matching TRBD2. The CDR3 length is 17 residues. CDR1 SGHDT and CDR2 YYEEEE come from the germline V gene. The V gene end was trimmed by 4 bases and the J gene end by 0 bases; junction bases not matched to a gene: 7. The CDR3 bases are TGTGCCAGCAGCCCCTTTCGGACTAGCGGCTCCTACAATGAGCAGTTCTTC. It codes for CASSPFRTSGSYNEQFF.

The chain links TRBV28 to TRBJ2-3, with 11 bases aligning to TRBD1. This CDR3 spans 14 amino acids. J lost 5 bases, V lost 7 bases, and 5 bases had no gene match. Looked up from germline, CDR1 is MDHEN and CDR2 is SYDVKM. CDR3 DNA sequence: TGTGCCAGCAACGGACAGGGGGCAATAGATACGCAGTATTTT. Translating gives CASNGQGAIDTQYF.